The 28 T cell receptor beta chains below were found in one sample sequenced in a study of shared clonotypes between healthy human individuals (dated by TCRdb to between 2020 and 2021). The library was made by the immunoSEQ multiplex PCR assay. The immuneACCESS repertoire file appears here via TCRdb, limited to in-frame rearrangements. These files lack a portion of the clones; in checked studies, under half of the deficit traces to unresolved V genes, and the cause of the others is not known. For this sample the table gives about 1 million clones, of which about 77% were detected only once. Clones ranked in the top ten supply about 1.5% of the sample. The sample taken for sequencing was memory CD4+ T cells sorted from blood. The cell subset or site label here, explained by the study, means: CD45RA-negative fraction. All receptors derive from a man younger than 35 in good health.

The chain carries TRBV14 and TRBJ1-4; no clear D gene. V lost 2 bases, J lost 3 bases, and 13 bases lay in between. Per germline, CDR1 SGHDN and CDR2 FVKESK. The length of the CDR3 is 16 residues. The CDR3 spells CASSQSLQRANEKLFF. DNA of the CDR3: TGTGCCAGCAGCCAATCGTTACAGCGAGCTAATGAAAAACTGTTTTTT.

The chain combines TRBV7-8 with TRBJ2-1; D is perhaps TRBD2 (6 bases). Trimming removed 1 base at V and 0 bases at J, with 16 bases between. Per germline, CDR1 SGHVS and CDR2 FQNEAQ. The CDR3 length is 18 residues. The CDR3 bases are TGTGCCAGCAGCTTAGGGGGACTTGACCCGAGCTCCTACAATGAGCAGTTCTTC. It specifies CASSLGGLDPSSYNEQFF.

The chain carries TRBV5-6 and TRBJ2-2; 7 bases map to TRBD2. V trimming: 0 bases; J trimming: 5 bases; junction bases outside the gene matches: 4. CDR3 length: 15 residues. Germline V gives CDR1 SGHDT, CDR2 YYEEEE. This chain's CDR3 is CASSLATSRTGELFF. CDR3 nucleotides: TGTGCCAGCAGCTTGGCGACTAGCCGAACCGGGGAGCTGTTTTTT.

This rearrangement joins TRBV10-3 to TRBJ2-1; D is possibly TRBD2 (6 bases). The CDR3 consists of 15 residues. Germline V CDR1 and CDR2: ENHRY, SYGVKD. V was shortened by 4 bases and J by 0 bases, with 10 bases between the two germline ends. CDR3 DNA: TGTGCCATCAGTGCTGTCGGGAGCTCCTACAATGAGCAGTTCTTC. It is translated as CAISAVGSSYNEQFF.

The chain recombines TRBV30 with TRBJ2-2; 8 nucleotides agree with TRBD2. Trimming took 4 bases from V and 2 from J; bases not matched to a gene: 9. The CDR3 has 16 residues. From germline, CDR1 is GTSNPN and CDR2 SVGIG (reference sequence). CDR3 sequence: CAWTPFSGANTGELFF. In DNA, the CDR3 is TGTGCCTGGACGCCCTTTAGCGGGGCCAACACCGGGGAGCTGTTTTTT.

This sequence joins TRBV27 and TRBJ2-7; 7 nucleotides align to TRBD2. Per germline, CDR1 MNHEY and CDR2 SMNVEV (reference sequence). J was trimmed by 0 bases and V by 3 bases; bases with no gene match: 5. The CDR3 is made up of 15 amino acids. The CDR3 sequence: CASSLGRGSSYEQYF. The CDR3 nucleotides are TGTGCCAGCAGTTTGGGGAGGGGAAGCTCCTACGAGCAGTACTTC.

CDR3 residues: CASSADRNYGYTF. The DNA of the CDR3 is TGTGCCAGCAGCGCTGACAGGAACTATGGCTACACCTTC. The rearrangement uses TRBV7-8 and TRBJ1-2, with a tentative D call TRBD1 (6 bases). Germline CDR1 SGHVS, CDR2 FQNEAQ. The CDR3 contains 13 residues. The V end was cut by 5 bases, the J end by 2 bases, with 9 bases between. The variable domain in full, with the rest retrieved from reference TRBV7-8 and TRBJ1-2, is GAGVSQSPRYKVAKRGQDVALRCDPISGHVSLFWYQQALGQGPEFLTYFQNEAQLDKSGLPSDRFFAERPEGSVSTLKIQRTQQEDSAVYLCASSADRNYGYTFGSGTRLTVV.

The genes are TRBV6-1 and TRBJ2-7, with TRBD2 matching over 13 bases. After removal of 1 base from V and 6 bases from J, the junction contained 3 bases not matched to a gene. Germline-derived CDR1 and CDR2 are MNHNS and SASEGT. There are 15 residues in the CDR3. The CDR3 protein is CASSEETSGRSEQYF. DNA of the CDR3: TGTGCCAGCAGTGAAGAGACTAGCGGGAGGAGCGAGCAGTACTTC.

This chain links TRBV7-9 with TRBJ1-6, with D unresolved. Trimming took 2 bases from V and 2 from J, leaving 10 bases between them. The CDR3 loop spans 16 amino acids. Looked up from germline, CDR1 is SEHNR and CDR2 is FQNEAQ (reference sequence). CDR3 region: CASSLMGSTYNSPLHF. CDR3 coding DNA: TGTGCCAGCAGCTTAATGGGGAGTACCTATAATTCACCCCTCCACTTT. Filled out from reference TRBV7-9 and TRBJ1-6, the complete variable domain reads DTGVSQNPRHKITKRGQNVTFRCDPISEHNRLYWYRQTLGQGPEFLTYFQNEAQLEKSRLLSDRFSAERPKGSFSTLEIQRTEQGDSAMYLCASSLMGSTYNSPLHFGNGTRLTVT.

This chain joins TRBV30 and TRBJ2-7; D might be TRBD1 (5 bases). Germline values: CDR1 GTSNPN, CDR2 SVGIG (reference sequence). The ends were cut back, 3 bases at V and 2 bases at J, with 8 bases in the middle. The CDR3 is 12 amino acids. CDR3 region: CAWSRVAYEQYF. In DNA, the CDR3 is TGTGCCTGGAGCAGGGTAGCCTACGAGCAGTACTTC.

As for this clone: This sample also contains other DNA sequences that code for the same CDR3. The rearrangement links TRBV18 to TRBJ1-1; 7 nucleotides agree with TRBD1. Per germline, CDR1 KGHSH and CDR2 LQKENI. Trimming took 1 base from V and 5 from J; bases not matched to a gene: 4. CDR3 length equals 14 residues. The CDR3 bases are TGTGCCAGCTCACCACAGGGGGCGCGGACTGAAGCTTTCTTT. Protein: CASSPQGARTEAFF.

The chain couples TRBV27 to TRBJ2-7, with a tentative D call TRBD1 (6 bases). CDR1 and CDR2 from the germline V gene are MNHEY and SMNVEV (reference sequence). The CDR3 runs 17 residues. V lost 8 bases and J lost 5, with 28 bases in between. The CDR3 spells CASGFLTGSWSAHEQYF. DNA of the CDR3: TGTGCCAGCGGCTTCCTTACAGGGTCCTGGTCTGCCCACGAGCAGTACTTC.

A remark on this clone: One junction end disagrees with the germline gene, perhaps due to a read error. The same CDR3 can be traced to other DNA sequences in this sample. This chain links TRBV7-7 with TRBJ2-3; weak D call: TRBD2 (6 bases). Germline V gene data show CDR1 as SSHAT and CDR2 as FNYEAQ (reference sequence). This CDR3 contains 13 residues. The CDR3 DNA follows: TGTGCTAGCAGCTCCGGGAGTACAGATACGCAGTATTTT. Translation gives CASSSGSTDTQYF.

The gene calls are TRBV7-2 and TRBJ1-5; tentative D call: TRBD1 (5 bases). This CDR3 is 15 amino acids long. Germline lookup yields CDR1 SGHTA and CDR2 FQGNSA. With 4 bases removed from V and 0 bases from J, the gap between germline ends came to 10 bases. CDR3 amino acids: CASSSDTHSNQPQHF. In DNA form, the CDR3 reads TGTGCCAGCAGCTCGGACACACATAGCAATCAGCCCCAGCATTTT.

Worth noting for this clone: This CDR3 is also generated by other DNA sequences in the sample. This chain uses TRBV10-3 with TRBJ1-5, with TRBD1 matching 8 bases. This CDR3 spans 13 amino acids. Germline CDR1 ENHRY, CDR2 SYGVKD. V shed 5 bases and J 4 bases; nucleotides not matched to a gene: 1. The CDR3 region has the DNA TGTGCCATCAGTACAGGGGGTAATCAGCCCCAGCATTTT. This gives the protein CAISTGGNQPQHF.

The chain recombines TRBV19 with TRBJ1-5; weak D call: TRBD1 (5 bases). The germline V and J ends were trimmed by 3 bases and 0 bases, with 9 bases remaining between them. This CDR3 comprises 15 residues. Germline-derived CDR1 and CDR2 are LNHDA and SQIVND (reference sequence). The CDR3 loop reads CASSIGAYSNQPQHF. The CDR3 coding sequence is TGTGCCAGTAGTATTGGGGCTTATAGCAATCAGCCCCAGCATTTT.

This clone was seen a handful of times. The CDR3 DNA follows: TGTGCCAGCAGTGAATTGACAGGGACTAGCTCACCCCTCCACTTT. This gives the protein CASSELTGTSSPLHF. The chain combines TRBV6-1 with TRBJ1-6, with 7 nucleotides matching TRBD1. Germline V gives CDR1 MNHNS, CDR2 SASEGT. This CDR3 has 15 residues. After removal of 2 bases from V and 10 bases from J, the junction contained 8 bases not matched to a gene.

Concerning this clone: Other DNA sequences in this specimen translate into the identical CDR3. This rearrangement joins TRBV5-1 to TRBJ2-5; perhaps TRBD2 as D (5 bases). V was trimmed by 4 bases and J by 5 bases, leaving 15 bases between them. The germline V gene encodes CDR1 SGHRS and CDR2 YFSETQ. There are 14 residues in the CDR3. The CDR3 coding sequence is TGCGCCAGCAGCCCCCGCAGAGGGCAGGAGACCCAGTACTTC. Protein product: CASSPRRGQETQYF.

About this clone: The identical CDR3 is also encoded by other nucleotide sequences in the sample. This chain links TRBV20-1 with TRBJ1-4, with D uncertain. CDR3 length: 10 amino acids. Germline V lookup: CDR1 DFQATT, CDR2 SNEGSKA (reference sequence). The V gene lost 6 bases and the J gene lost 5 bases, with 4 bases spanning the gap. The DNA of the CDR3 is TGCAGTGCGTTAAATGAAAAACTGTTTTTT. Its translation: CSALNEKLFF.

This clone was observed a single time. The chain has TRBV2 and TRBJ2-1; possible D gene TRBD2, 6 bases. Trimming shortened V by 5 bases and J by 9 bases, and 14 bases separated the two germline ends. The V gene's germline CDR1 is SNHLY and CDR2 FYNNEI. This CDR3 has 13 residues. DNA of the CDR3: TGTGCCAGCAGTCCCGGGACTGGGGGTGAGCAGTTCTTC. Its protein product is CASSPGTGGEQFF.

In this sample, this clone turned up a few times. CDR3 loop: CASSGGTAPYEQYF. In nucleotides, the CDR3 is TGTGCCAGCAGCGGCGGGACAGCCCCCTACGAGCAGTACTTC. V usage is TRBV21-1 and J usage is TRBJ2-7; the D call in the table, TRBD1, was not verified against the DNA. TRBV21-1 is classified as a pseudogene. The CDR3 length is 14 residues.

The rearrangement links TRBV19 to TRBJ1-2, with 7 positions matching TRBD1. Germline CDR1 and CDR2: LNHDA and SQIVND (reference sequence). This CDR3 comprises 15 residues. Losses at the gene ends were 7 bases for V and 3 bases for J; bases not matched to a gene: 11. CDR3 bases: TGTGCCAGTACTGAACAGGGGCCGGGGGACTATGGCTACACCTTC. Translating gives CASTEQGPGDYGYTF.

The DNA of the CDR3 is TGTGCCAGTAGTATAGGGGGGGCCGGGGAGACCCAGTACTTC. This sequence encodes CASSIGGAGETQYF. The rearrangement joins TRBV19 to TRBJ2-5, with D possibly being TRBD1 or TRBD2 (6 bases each). The CDR3 runs to 14 residues. CDR1 and CDR2 from the germline V gene are LNHDA and SQIVND (reference sequence). Trimming took 1 base from V and 5 from J, leaving 11 bases between them.

At least ten counts were recorded for this clone. CDR3 nucleotides: TGTGCCAGTAGTCCCACCGGGGGGCTGAACGAGCAGTACTTC. This translates into CASSPTGGLNEQYF. J is TRBJ2-7 and V is TRBV19; D perhaps matches TRBD2 (7 bases). Trimming removed 5 bases at V and 5 bases at J, with 16 bases between. Per the germline V gene, CDR1 is LNHDA and CDR2 is SQIVND (reference sequence). The CDR3 totals 14 residues.

V is TRBV5-6 and J is TRBJ1-3; 7 bases match TRBD1. V lost 4 bases, J lost 5 bases, and 6 bases stayed unmatched. Germline V gene data show CDR1 as SGHDT and CDR2 as YYEEEE. This CDR3 has 14 amino acids. The CDR3 DNA reads TGTGCCAGCAGCCTCAGACAGGGTCGAAACACCATATATTTT. Translation gives CASSLRQGRNTIYF.

The chain combines TRBV19 with TRBJ1-2; TRBD1 agrees at 12 bases. After removal of 5 bases from V and 0 bases from J, the junction contained 4 bases not matched to a gene. This CDR3 is built from 16 residues. The V gene's germline CDR1 is LNHDA and CDR2 SQIVND (reference sequence). The CDR3 here is CASSPGQGASNYGYTF. The CDR3 nucleotides are TGTGCCAGTAGTCCGGGACAGGGGGCTTCTAACTATGGCTACACCTTC.

Note on this clone: This CDR3 is also generated by other DNA sequences in the sample. This chain links TRBV4-3 with TRBJ2-2, with TRBD2 matching 7 bases. V trimming: 1 base; J trimming: 0 bases; junction bases outside the gene matches: 2. Germline CDR1 reads LGHNA; CDR2 reads YSLEER. The length of the CDR3 is 16 residues. The CDR3 spells CASSQAGTTNTGELFF. The CDR3 DNA reads TGCGCCAGCAGCCAAGCTGGGACTACGAACACCGGGGAGCTGTTTTTT.

The V call is TRBV6-1, the J call TRBJ1-3; tentatively, D is TRBD1 (5 bases). V was cut by 2 bases and J by 1 base, with 12 bases left in between. Germline CDR1 is MNHNS and CDR2 is SASEGT. The CDR3 spans 16 residues. In nucleotides, the CDR3 is TGTGCCAGCAGTGAAAGACTTGGGGGGTCTGGAAACACCATATATTTT. It is translated as CASSERLGGSGNTIYF.